The 29 T cell receptor beta chains below all came from one sample that was sequenced in a study of breast tumors, draining lymph nodes, adjacent tissues. The lymph nodes were axillary draining lymph nodes from breast cancer patients. TCRdb re-analysed the multiplex PCR reads in MiXCR, keeping a single row per CDR3 protein. This table holds about 150,000 distinct CDR3 sequences, 32% found once. Sequencing was performed on axillary lymph node tissue. These receptors came from a female donor with breast cancer. Some clones in this sample may be carry-over from other donors' samples.

A note on this clonotype: An end of the junction does not agree with germline; a read error may underlie this. V usage is TRBV6-6 and J usage is TRBJ1-2; D is perhaps TRBD1 (5 bases). CDR3 length: 14 residues. Germline CDR1 is MNHNY and CDR2 is SVGAGI (reference sequence). Written as DNA, the CDR3 is TGTGTCAGCAAAGTAGGGACGGGGGGTTATGGCTACACCTTC. It encodes CVSKVGTGGYGYTF.

This clonotype has ten or more counts. This chain links TRBV12-3 or TRBV12-4 with TRBJ1-5, with TRBD1 matching over 9 bases. The trim removed 6 bases at V and 7 bases at J, leaving 7 bases unmatched. CDR3 size: 14 residues. CDR3: CASSPQGARQPQHF. For the CDR3, the DNA is TGTGCCAGCAGCCCACAGGGGGCACGGCAGCCCCAGCATTTT.

This clonotype occurred many times. V is TRBV28 and J is TRBJ1-2; the D gene is possibly TRBD1 (6 bases). Germline V gene sequence: CDR1 MDHEN, CDR2 SYDVKM. V dropped 5 bases and J dropped 0 bases, with 19 bases sitting between them. This CDR3 comprises 17 residues. The CDR3 DNA reads as TGTGCCAGCAGTCCCGATTTACAGGGCGTCACTAACTATGGCTACACCTTC. Translation: CASSPDLQGVTNYGYTF.

This clonotype has a count of ten or more. The rearrangement links TRBV3-1 to TRBJ2-2, with D tentatively TRBD2 (5 bases). The germline V gene encodes CDR1 LGHDT and CDR2 YNNKEL (reference sequence). Trimming left V 8 bases short and J 7 bases short, with 23 bases between. This CDR3 is 16 amino acids long. The CDR3 here is CASVPSSGDSGGELFF. In DNA, the CDR3 is TGTGCCAGCGTCCCTTCGAGCGGAGACTCCGGCGGGGAGCTGTTTTTT.

The table lists this clonotype with many counts. The chain uses TRBV5-1 and TRBJ1-6; D might be TRBD1 (5 bases). Germline values: CDR1 SGHRS, CDR2 YFSETQ. The CDR3 spans 14 residues. V lost 0 bases to trimming and J lost 8 bases, with 9 bases between them. The CDR3 nucleotides are TGCGCCAGCAGCTTGGAAACGGGGGATTCACCCCTCCACTTT. This codes for CASSLETGDSPLHF.

This clonotype is medium-sized. V usage is TRBV7-2 and J usage is TRBJ2-5; D not certain. CDR3 size: 12 residues. Trimming took off 7 bases at V and 9 bases at J, with 15 bases between the two ends. Per germline, CDR1 SGHTA and CDR2 FQGNSA. As DNA, the CDR3 is TGTGCCAGCAACTCCCAGCCTATACCCCAGTACTTC. It specifies CASNSQPIPQYF.

This clonotype was detected ten times or more. The gene calls are TRBV7-9 and TRBJ2-5; D remains ambiguous. This CDR3 spans 13 amino acids. Germline loops: CDR1 SEHNR, CDR2 FQNEAQ (reference sequence). Deletions cut 6 bases from V and 2 bases from J, with 10 bases between. CDR3 coding DNA: TGTGCCAGCAGTTGGGCAGGTCAAGAGACCCAGTACTTC. Its translation: CASSWAGQETQYF.

This clonotype has a handful of counts. The V and J genes are TRBV11-2 and TRBJ1-1; 7 bases are a match to TRBD1. After removal of 6 bases from V and 4 bases from J, the junction contained 11 bases not matched to a gene. This CDR3 region has 15 residues. Germline-derived CDR1 and CDR2 are SGHAT and FQNNGV. As DNA, the CDR3 is TGTGCCAGCAGATCCCGACAGGGACGAGGCACTGAAGCTTTCTTT. Its translation is CASRSRQGRGTEAFF. Full variable domain (outside the CDR3, taken from reference TRBV11-2 and TRBJ1-1): EAGVAQSPRYKIIEKRQSVAFWCNPISGHATLYWYQQILGQGPKLLIQFQNNGVVDDSQLPKDRFSAERLKGVDSTLKIQPAKLEDSAVYLCASRSRQGRGTEAFFGQGTRLTVV.

The sample holds many counts of this clonotype. This chain joins TRBV7-8 and TRBJ2-5; a possible D gene is TRBD2 (5 bases). The CDR3 runs to 14 residues. Germline-derived CDR1 and CDR2 are SGHVS and FQNEAQ. The V end was cut by 6 bases, the J end by 2 bases, with 13 bases between. CDR3 loop: CASSARETQETQYF. In DNA form, the CDR3 reads TGTGCCAGCAGTGCGAGGGAAACGCAAGAGACCCAGTACTTC.

This clonotype qualifies as medium-sized. The chain combines TRBV9 with TRBJ2-7; no reliable D call. V was clipped by 0 bases and J by 1 base, with 5 bases between them. The germline CDR1 and CDR2 sequences are SGDLS and YYNGEE. The CDR3 runs 13 residues. The CDR3 DNA is TGTGCCAGCAGCGTAGGCACATCCTACGAGCAGTACTTC. Protein sequence: CASSVGTSYEQYF.

This clonotype was picked up many times. The junction departs from the called germline gene at one end, perhaps through a read error. The rearrangement joins TRBV30 to TRBJ2-6; D is unresolved. Germline-derived CDR1 and CDR2 are GTSNPN and SVGIG (reference sequence). This CDR3 contains 12 residues. The CDR3 coding sequence is TGTGCCTGCAGTGCTGGGGCCAACGTCCTGACTTTC. Translating gives CACSAGANVLTF.

This clonotype has ten or more counts. One end of the junction varies from germline; a read error may be responsible. The chain links TRBV9 to TRBJ1-2; D remains ambiguous. CDR3 length: 14 amino acids. The V gene's germline CDR1 is SGDLS and CDR2 YYNGEE. CDR3 protein: CAGSVGNTLYGYTF. The CDR3 DNA reads as TGTGCCGGCAGCGTAGGTAACACCCTCTATGGCTACACCTTC.

This clonotype was picked up many times. The chain uses TRBV19 and TRBJ1-3; no firm D call. The CDR3 is 13 residues long. The ends were cut back, 3 bases at V and 4 bases at J, with 7 bases in the middle. The germline gives CDR1 LNHDA, CDR2 SQIVND (reference sequence). CDR3 DNA sequence: TGTGCCAGTAGTATCGGCAGGGGAAACACCATATATTTT. Encoded protein: CASSIGRGNTIYF.

Comments on this clonotype: The final CDR3 position lacks the conserved phenylalanine or tryptophan, pointing to a likely read error. This sequence joins TRBV7-6 and TRBJ2-5; D is uncertain. V was shortened by 5 bases and J by 5 bases, with 15 bases between the two germline ends. This CDR3 is built from 14 residues. The germline gives CDR1 SGHVS, CDR2 FNYEAQ. The DNA of the CDR3 is TGTGCCAGCAGCGCCTATGGGCCCCAGGAGACCCAGTACCTC. Translated, it gives CASSAYGPQETQYL.

The chain joins TRBV2 to TRBJ1-4; D is perhaps TRBD1 (6 bases). The V end lost 2 bases, the J end lost 3 bases, and 10 bases lay between the germline ends. The CDR3 totals 15 residues. In germline, CDR1 is SNHLY, CDR2 FYNNEI. CDR3 sequence (DNA): TGTGCCAGCAGTGAACCCAGGACAGCTAATGAAAAACTGTTTTTT. Translation: CASSEPRTANEKLFF.

This clonotype was seen repeatedly, ten times or more. This rearrangement joins TRBV7-2 to TRBJ2-1, with D hard to call. Trimming removed 1 base from V and 5 bases from J, with 6 bases in between. In germline, CDR1 is SGHTA, CDR2 FQGNSA. This CDR3 has 13 residues. CDR3 sequence (DNA): TGTGCCAGCAGCTTAGATTGGAACAATGAGCAGTTCTTC. Translated: CASSLDWNNEQFF. The variable domain in full, completed from reference TRBV7-2 and TRBJ2-1, reads GAGVSQSPSNKVTEKGKDVELRCDPISGHTALYWYRQSLGQGLEFLIYFQGNSAPDKSGLPSDRFSAERTGGSVSTLTIQRTQQEDSAVYLCASSLDWNNEQFFGPGTRLTVL.

The sample holds many counts of this clonotype. The chain couples TRBV30 to TRBJ2-1; D possibly corresponds to TRBD2 (7 bases). V lost 0 bases and J lost 3, with 15 bases in between. CDR3 length: 16 residues. Germline CDR1 and CDR2: GTSNPN and SVGIG (reference sequence). CDR3 in DNA: TGTGCCTGGAGTGTAGGAGGGGGGGATCGCTACAATGAGCAGTTCTTC. It encodes CAWSVGGGDRYNEQFF. Using reference TRBV30 and TRBJ2-1 for the parts outside the CDR3, the full variable domain is SQTIHQWPATLVQPVGSPLSLECTVEGTSNPNLYWYRQAAGRGLQLLFYSVGIGQISSEVPQNLSASRPQDRQFILSSKKLLLSDSGFYLCAWSVGGGDRYNEQFFGPGTRLTVL.

About this clonotype itself: This CDR3 fails to terminate in the conserved phenylalanine or tryptophan, so it likely reflects a read error. The chain links TRBV20-1 to TRBJ1-1; TRBD1 is a possible D gene (6 bases). The CDR3 runs to 16 residues. CDR1 and CDR2 (germline): DFQATT, SNEGSKA (reference sequence). V gave up 6 bases and J gave up 4 bases, with 24 bases separating them. The DNA of the CDR3 is TGCAGTGCCCCGCGCCTCTACAGGGATGGGGGCACTGAAGCTTTCTGT. Translation: CSAPRLYRDGGTEAFC.

This chain uses TRBV2 with TRBJ1-6; 10 bases align to TRBD1. The CDR3 is made up of 15 amino acids. After removal of 4 bases from V and 10 bases from J, the junction contained 7 bases not matched to a gene. Germline values: CDR1 SNHLY, CDR2 FYNNEI. The CDR3 DNA sequence: TGTGCCAGCAGTGTGGGACAGGGGTTGGAGTCACCCCTCCACTTT. Translation gives CASSVGQGLESPLHF. The full variable domain, its missing parts supplied by reference TRBV2 and TRBJ1-6, is EPEVTQTPSHQVTQMGQEVILRCVPISNHLYFYWYRQILGQKVEFLVSFYNNEISEKSEIFDDQFSVERPDGSNFTLKIRSTKLEDSAMYFCASSVGQGLESPLHFGNGTRLTVT.

In this sample, this clonotype turned up many times. V and J are TRBV7-2 and TRBJ2-1; TRBD2 aligns across 7 bases. The CDR3 consists of 15 residues. Germline-derived CDR1 and CDR2 are SGHTA and FQGNSA. V trimming: 2 bases; J trimming: 8 bases; junction bases outside the gene matches: 9. CDR3 sequence reads: CASSLNGHRGDEQFF. In DNA form, the CDR3 reads TGTGCCAGCAGCTTAAATGGCCATCGGGGGGATGAGCAGTTCTTC.

The chain links TRBV19 to TRBJ2-3; 7 bases match TRBD2. The CDR3 is made up of 14 amino acids. The junction had 6 bases not matched to a gene; V was cut back by 7 bases and J by 2 bases. Germline CDR1 LNHDA, CDR2 SQIVND (reference sequence). The CDR3: CASNDGGSTDTQYF. The CDR3 DNA sequence: TGTGCCAGTAATGACGGGGGGTCCACAGATACGCAGTATTTT.

V usage is TRBV6-5 and J usage is TRBJ2-2; TRBD1 matches 8 bases. J was trimmed by 5 bases and V by 2 bases; bases with no gene match: 7. CDR1 and CDR2 from the germline V gene are MNHEY and SVGAGI. The CDR3 loop spans 16 amino acids. The CDR3 loop reads CASSYGSGGETGELFF. In nucleotides, the CDR3 is TGTGCCAGCAGTTACGGTTCAGGGGGCGAAACCGGGGAGCTGTTTTTT.

This clonotype was detected many times. This chain uses TRBV29-1 with TRBJ1-2; D call uncertain. Trimming took 6 bases from V and 4 from J, leaving 27 bases between them. The CDR3 consists of 17 residues. CDR1 is SQVTM, CDR2 ANQGSEA, per germline. The CDR3 region is CSVVTARATSGSYGYTF. The CDR3 nucleotides are TGCAGCGTCGTTACAGCTAGGGCAACTAGTGGTAGCTATGGCTACACCTTC. Supplemented by reference TRBV29-1 and TRBJ1-2, the full variable domain reads SAVISQKPSRDICQRGTSLTIQCQVDSQVTMMFWYRQQPGQSLTLIATANQGSEATYESGFVIDKFPISRPNLTFSTLTVSNMSPEDSSIYLCSVVTARATSGSYGYTFGSGTRLTVV.

This clonotype was seen ten or more times. The conserved phenylalanine or tryptophan is not found at the CDR3 terminus, so this likely reflects a read error. The rearrangement links TRBV2 to TRBJ2-3, with 10 bases matching TRBD2. After removal of 6 bases from V and 1 base from J, the junction contained 7 bases not matched to a gene. Per germline, CDR1 SNHLY and CDR2 FYNNEI. This CDR3 region has 16 residues. This CDR3 is CASRDLAGARTDTQYL. The CDR3 region has the DNA TGTGCCAGCAGGGACCTAGCGGGGGCCCGCACAGATACGCAGTATCTT.

The V gene is TRBV5-1, the J gene TRBJ1-1; perhaps TRBD1 as D (5 bases). The CDR3 sequence is 16 residues long. Germline V gene data show CDR1 as SGHRS and CDR2 as YFSETQ. V was shortened by 0 bases and J by 5 bases, with 17 bases between the two germline ends. This CDR3 reads CASSLGQSGGLTEAFF. The CDR3 nucleotides read TGCGCCAGCAGCTTGGGACAGTCCGGTGGTTTGACTGAAGCTTTCTTT.

This clonotype was seen repeatedly, ten times or more. The V call is TRBV5-1, the J call TRBJ2-5, with 9 positions matching TRBD1. CDR3 size: 11 residues. After removal of 7 bases from V and 5 bases from J, the junction contained 0 bases not matched to a gene. The germline gives CDR1 SGHRS, CDR2 YFSETQ. The CDR3 is CASGTGETQYF. As DNA, the CDR3 is TGCGCCAGCGGGACAGGGGAGACCCAGTACTTC.

This clonotype was seen at least ten times. This CDR3 is CASSARTGAVNTGELFF. The CDR3 DNA follows: TGTGCCAGCAGTGCCAGGACAGGGGCCGTGAACACCGGGGAGCTGTTTTTT. The chain links TRBV25-1 to TRBJ2-2; 9 nucleotides agree with TRBD1. The V gene end was trimmed by 4 bases and the J gene end by 1 base; junction bases not matched to a gene: 7. CDR3 length: 17 amino acids. Germline assignment: CDR1 MGHDK and CDR2 SYGVNS.

This clonotype occurred many times. The genes are TRBV10-3 and TRBJ2-7; TRBD2 is a possible D gene (6 bases). CDR3 length: 14 residues. Germline V gives CDR1 ENHRY, CDR2 SYGVKD. Trimming pared 5 bases from V and 7 bases from J, leaving 18 bases between. Written as DNA, the CDR3 is TGTGCCATCAGTCCGGGCCCCTTACGGGAGGAGCAGTACTTC. It yields the protein CAISPGPLREEQYF.

This clonotype was found many times. This chain joins TRBV7-2 and TRBJ1-1; maybe TRBD1 (5 bases). The V end was cut by 6 bases, the J end by 2 bases, with 13 bases between. The CDR3 extends over 14 amino acids. The V gene's germline CDR1 is SGHTA and CDR2 FQGNSA. The CDR3 loop is CASSRIQANTEAFF. CDR3 bases: TGTGCCAGCAGTCGGATACAGGCCAACACTGAAGCTTTCTTT.